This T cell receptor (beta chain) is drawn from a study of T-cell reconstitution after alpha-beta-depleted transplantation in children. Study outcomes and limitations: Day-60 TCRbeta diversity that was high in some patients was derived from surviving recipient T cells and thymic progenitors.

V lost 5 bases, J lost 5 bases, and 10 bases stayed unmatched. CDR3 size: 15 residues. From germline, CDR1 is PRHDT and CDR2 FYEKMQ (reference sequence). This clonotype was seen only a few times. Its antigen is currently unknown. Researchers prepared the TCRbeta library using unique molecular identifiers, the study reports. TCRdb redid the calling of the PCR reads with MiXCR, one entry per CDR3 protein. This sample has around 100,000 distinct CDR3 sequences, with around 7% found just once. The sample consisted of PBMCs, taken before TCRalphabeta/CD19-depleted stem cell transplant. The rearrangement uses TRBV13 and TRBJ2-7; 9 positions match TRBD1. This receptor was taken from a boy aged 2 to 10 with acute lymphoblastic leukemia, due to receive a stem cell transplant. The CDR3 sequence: CASSPPGTGFNEQYF. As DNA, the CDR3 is TGTGCCAGCAGCCCCCCCGGGACAGGGTTCAACGAGCAGTACTTC. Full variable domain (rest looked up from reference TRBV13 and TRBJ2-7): AAGVIQSPRHLIKEKRETATLKCYPIPRHDTVYWYQQGPGQDPQFLISFYEKMQSDKGSIPDRFSAQQFSDYHSELNMSSLELGDSALYFCASSPPGTGFNEQYFGPGTRLTVT.